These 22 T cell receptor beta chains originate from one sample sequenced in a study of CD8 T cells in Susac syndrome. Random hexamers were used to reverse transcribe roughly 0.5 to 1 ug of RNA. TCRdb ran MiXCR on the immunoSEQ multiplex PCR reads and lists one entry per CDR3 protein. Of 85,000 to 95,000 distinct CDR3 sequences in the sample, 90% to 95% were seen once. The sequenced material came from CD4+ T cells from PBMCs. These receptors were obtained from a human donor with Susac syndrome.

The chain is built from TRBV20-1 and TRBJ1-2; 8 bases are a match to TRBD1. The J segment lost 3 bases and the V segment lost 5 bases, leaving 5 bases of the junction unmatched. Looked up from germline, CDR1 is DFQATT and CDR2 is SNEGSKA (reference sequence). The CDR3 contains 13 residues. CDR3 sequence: CSADRTGYYGYTF. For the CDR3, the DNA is TGCAGTGCTGATCGGACAGGGTACTATGGCTACACCTTC.

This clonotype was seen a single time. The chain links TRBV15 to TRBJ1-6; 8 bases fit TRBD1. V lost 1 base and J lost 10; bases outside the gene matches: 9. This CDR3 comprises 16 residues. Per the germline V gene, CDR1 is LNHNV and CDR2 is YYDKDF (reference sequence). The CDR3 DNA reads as TGTGCCACCAGCAGAGGCCCCGACAGGGGCCCCTCACCCCTCCACTTT. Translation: CATSRGPDRGPSPLHF.

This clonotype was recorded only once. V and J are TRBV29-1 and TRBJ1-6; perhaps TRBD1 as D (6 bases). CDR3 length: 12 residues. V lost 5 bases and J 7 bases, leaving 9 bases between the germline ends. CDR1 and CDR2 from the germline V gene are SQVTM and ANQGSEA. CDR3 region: CSVSGDNSPLHF. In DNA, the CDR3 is TGCAGCGTTTCAGGGGACAATTCACCCCTCCACTTT. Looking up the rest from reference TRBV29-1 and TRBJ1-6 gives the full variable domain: SAVISQKPSRDICQRGTSLTIQCQVDSQVTMMFWYRQQPGQSLTLIATANQGSEATYESGFVIDKFPISRPNLTFSTLTVSNMSPEDSSIYLCSVSGDNSPLHFGNGTRLTVT.

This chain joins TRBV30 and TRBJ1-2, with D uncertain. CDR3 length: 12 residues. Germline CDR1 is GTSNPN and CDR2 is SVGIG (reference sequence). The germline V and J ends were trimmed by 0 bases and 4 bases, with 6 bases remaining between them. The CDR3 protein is CAWSVISYGYTF. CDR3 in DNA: TGTGCCTGGAGTGTAATCAGCTATGGCTACACCTTC.

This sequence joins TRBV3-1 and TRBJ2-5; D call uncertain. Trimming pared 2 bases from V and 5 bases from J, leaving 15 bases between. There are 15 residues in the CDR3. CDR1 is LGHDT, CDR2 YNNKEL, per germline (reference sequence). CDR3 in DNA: TGTGCCAGCAGCCAACCCGATGGGGTGGGGGAGACCCAGTACTTC. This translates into CASSQPDGVGETQYF.

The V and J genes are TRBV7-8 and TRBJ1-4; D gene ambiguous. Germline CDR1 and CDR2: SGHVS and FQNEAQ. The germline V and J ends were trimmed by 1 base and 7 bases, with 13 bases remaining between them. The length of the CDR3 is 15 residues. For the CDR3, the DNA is TGTGCCAGCAGCTTAGGCCATGAACGCTCTGAAAAACTGTTTTTT. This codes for CASSLGHERSEKLFF.

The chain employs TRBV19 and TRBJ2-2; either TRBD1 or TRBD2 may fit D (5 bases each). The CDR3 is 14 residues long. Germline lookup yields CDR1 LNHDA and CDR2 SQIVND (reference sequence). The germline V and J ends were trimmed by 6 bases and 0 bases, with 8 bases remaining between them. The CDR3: CASRPGPNTGELFF. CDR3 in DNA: TGTGCCAGTAGACCGGGACCGAACACCGGGGAGCTGTTTTTT.

The CDR3 loop is CASSVRGGSTDTQYF. As DNA, the CDR3 is TGCGCCAGCAGCGTACGGGGGGGAAGCACAGATACGCAGTATTTT. This rearrangement joins TRBV4-3 to TRBJ2-3, with 8 bases that match TRBD2. Trimming cost V 5 bases and J 0 bases; bases outside gene matches: 4. This CDR3 spans 15 amino acids. Per the germline V gene, CDR1 is LGHNA and CDR2 is YSLEER.

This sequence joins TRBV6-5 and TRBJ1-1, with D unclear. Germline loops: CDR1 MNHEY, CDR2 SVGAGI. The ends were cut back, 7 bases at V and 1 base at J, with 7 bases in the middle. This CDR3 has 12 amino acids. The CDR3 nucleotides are TGTGCCAGCAAGACTCAGAACACTGAAGCTTTCTTT. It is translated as CASKTQNTEAFF.

CDR3 nucleotide sequence: TGTGCCAGCAGTTACTACGGGGTACGTGGAGCCAAAAACATTCAGTACTTC. This gives the protein CASSYYGVRGAKNIQYF. This rearrangement joins TRBV6-5 to TRBJ2-4; a weak D match, TRBD2 (5 bases). The CDR3 is made up of 17 amino acids. Between the trimmed V and J ends, which lost 1 base and 0 bases, there was a span of 13 bases. Germline loops: CDR1 MNHEY, CDR2 SVGAGI.

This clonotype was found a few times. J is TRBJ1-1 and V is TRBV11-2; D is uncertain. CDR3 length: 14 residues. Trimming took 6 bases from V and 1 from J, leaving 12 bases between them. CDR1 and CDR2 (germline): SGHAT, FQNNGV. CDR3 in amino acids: CASSLGRENTEAFF. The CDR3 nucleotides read TGTGCCAGCAGTCTCGGACGGGAGAACACTGAAGCTTTCTTT.

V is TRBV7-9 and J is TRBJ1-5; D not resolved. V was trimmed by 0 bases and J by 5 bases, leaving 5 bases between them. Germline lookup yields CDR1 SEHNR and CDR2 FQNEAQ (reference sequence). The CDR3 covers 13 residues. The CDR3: CASSLAPDQPQHF. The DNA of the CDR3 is TGTGCCAGCAGCTTAGCCCCGGATCAGCCCCAGCATTTT.

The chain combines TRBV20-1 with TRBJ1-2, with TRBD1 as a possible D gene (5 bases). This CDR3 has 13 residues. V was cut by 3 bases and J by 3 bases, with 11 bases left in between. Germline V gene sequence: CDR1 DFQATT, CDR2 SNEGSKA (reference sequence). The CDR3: CSASRTRDYGYTF. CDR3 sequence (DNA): TGCAGTGCTAGCCGGACACGGGACTATGGCTACACCTTC.

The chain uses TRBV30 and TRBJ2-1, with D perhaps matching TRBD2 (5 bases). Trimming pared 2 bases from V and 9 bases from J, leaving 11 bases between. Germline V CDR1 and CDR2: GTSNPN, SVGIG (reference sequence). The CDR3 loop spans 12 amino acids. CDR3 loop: CAWSISSTEQFF. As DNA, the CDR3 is TGTGCCTGGAGTATCTCTAGCACTGAGCAGTTCTTC.

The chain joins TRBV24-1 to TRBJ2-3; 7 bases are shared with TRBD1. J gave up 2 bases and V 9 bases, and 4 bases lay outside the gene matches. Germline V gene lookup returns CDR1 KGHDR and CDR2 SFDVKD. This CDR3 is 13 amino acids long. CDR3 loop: CATEGQNTDTQYF. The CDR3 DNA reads TGTGCCACCGAGGGACAGAACACAGATACGCAGTATTTT.

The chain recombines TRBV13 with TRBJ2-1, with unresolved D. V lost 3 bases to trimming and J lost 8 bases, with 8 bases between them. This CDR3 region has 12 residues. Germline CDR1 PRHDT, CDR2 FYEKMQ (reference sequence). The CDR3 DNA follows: TGTGCCAGCAGCTTCTCCGCCTATGAGCAGTTCTTC. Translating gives CASSFSAYEQFF.

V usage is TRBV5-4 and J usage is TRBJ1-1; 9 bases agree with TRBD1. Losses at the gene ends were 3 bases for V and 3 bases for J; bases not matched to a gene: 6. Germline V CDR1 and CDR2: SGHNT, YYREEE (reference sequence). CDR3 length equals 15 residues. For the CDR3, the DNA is TGTGCCAGCAGCTGGACAGGGGCCTCGGACACTGAAGCTTTCTTT. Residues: CASSWTGASDTEAFF. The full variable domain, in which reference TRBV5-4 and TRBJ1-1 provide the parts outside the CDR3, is ETGVTQSPTHLIKTRGQQVTLRCSSQSGHNTVSWYQQALGQGPQFIFQYYREEENGRGNFPPRFSGLQFPNYSSELNVNALELDDSALYLCASSWTGASDTEAFFGQGTRLTVV.

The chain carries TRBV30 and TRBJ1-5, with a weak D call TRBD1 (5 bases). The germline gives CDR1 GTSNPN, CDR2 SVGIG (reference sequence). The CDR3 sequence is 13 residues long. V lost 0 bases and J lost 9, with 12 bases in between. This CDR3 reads CAWSVGDSRPQHF. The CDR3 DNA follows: TGTGCCTGGAGTGTAGGGGATTCAAGGCCCCAGCATTTT.

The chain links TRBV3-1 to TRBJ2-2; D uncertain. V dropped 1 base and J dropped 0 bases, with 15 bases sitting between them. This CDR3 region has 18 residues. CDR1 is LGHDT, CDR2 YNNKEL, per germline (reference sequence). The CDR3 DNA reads TGTGCCAGCAGCCAAGGTTTGGTAGGGTCAGCGAACACCGGGGAGCTGTTTTTT. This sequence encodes CASSQGLVGSANTGELFF.

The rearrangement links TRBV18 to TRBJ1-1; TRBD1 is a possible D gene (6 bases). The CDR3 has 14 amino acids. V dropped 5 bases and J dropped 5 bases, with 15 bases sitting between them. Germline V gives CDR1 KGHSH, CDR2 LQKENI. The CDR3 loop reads CASSAQGGRTEAFF. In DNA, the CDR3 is TGTGCCAGCTCAGCACAGGGTGGCCGAACTGAAGCTTTCTTT.

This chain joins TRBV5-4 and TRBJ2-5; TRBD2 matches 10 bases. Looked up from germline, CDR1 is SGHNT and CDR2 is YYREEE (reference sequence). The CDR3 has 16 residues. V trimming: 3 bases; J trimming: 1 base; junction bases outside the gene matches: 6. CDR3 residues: CASSSAWTSGQETQYF. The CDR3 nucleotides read TGTGCCAGCAGCTCTGCTTGGACTAGCGGCCAAGAGACCCAGTACTTC.

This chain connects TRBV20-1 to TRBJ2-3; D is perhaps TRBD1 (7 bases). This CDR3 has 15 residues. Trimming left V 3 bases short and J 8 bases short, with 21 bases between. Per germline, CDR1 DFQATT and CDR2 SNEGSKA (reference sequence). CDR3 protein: CSARDQGGRVGTQYF. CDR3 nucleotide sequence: TGCAGTGCTAGGGATCAGGGGGGCCGAGTTGGTACGCAGTATTTT.